The clone carrying this TCR beta chain was found a few times. Its antigen is currently unknown. It was RNA transcripts that yielded the amplified TCR beta CDR3 regions. First-round RT-PCR of the TCR CDR3 relied on the HTBI primer set. MiXCR was run by TCRdb on the multiplex PCR reads, yielding one entry per CDR3 protein. The profile shows hundreds of thousands of distinct CDR3 sequences, approximately 15% of them singletons. Clinical symptoms, serum thyroxine and TRAb, thyroid ultrasound and orbital computed tomography together formed the diagnostic basis. Cells are PBMCs isolated from around 9.4 ml of fresh blood. The sample originates from a study of T cells in Graves' hyperthyroidism and ophthalmopathy. General observations from the study: Ophthalmopathy and stable hyperthyroidism were told apart by a 13 V-J model. Among thyroid clonotypes expanded above 0.001, most also appeared in blood.

Germline V CDR1 and CDR2: GTSNPN, SVGIG (reference sequence). V shed 4 bases and J 5 bases; nucleotides not matched to a gene: 12. CDR3 size: 16 residues. This rearrangement joins TRBV30 to TRBJ1-2; 11 positions agree with TRBD1. Sequenced: blood. The TCR was taken from a woman in her thirties or forties with Graves' ophthalmopathy. CDR3 sequence reads: CAWNHPGTGGGYGYTF. CDR3 DNA sequence: TGTGCCTGGAACCACCCGGGGACAGGGGGGGGGTATGGCTACACCTTC. Variable domain in full (rest from reference TRBV30 and TRBJ1-2): SQTIHQWPATLVQPVGSPLSLECTVEGTSNPNLYWYRQAAGRGLQLLFYSVGIGQISSEVPQNLSASRPQDRQFILSSKKLLLSDSGFYLCAWNHPGTGGGYGYTFGSGTRLTVV.